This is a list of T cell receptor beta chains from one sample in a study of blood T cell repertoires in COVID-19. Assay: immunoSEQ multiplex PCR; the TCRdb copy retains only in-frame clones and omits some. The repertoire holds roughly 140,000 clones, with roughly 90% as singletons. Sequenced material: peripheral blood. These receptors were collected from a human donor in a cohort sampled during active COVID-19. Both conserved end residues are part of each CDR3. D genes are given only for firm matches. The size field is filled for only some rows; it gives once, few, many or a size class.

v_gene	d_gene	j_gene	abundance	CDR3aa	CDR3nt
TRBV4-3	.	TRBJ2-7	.	CASSQDFSTGFREQYF	TGCGCCAGCAGCCAAGATTTCTCGACGGGATTTCGCGAGCAGTACTTC
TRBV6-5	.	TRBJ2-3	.	CASSYSSKGSDTQYF	TGTGCCAGCAGTTACTCGAGCAAGGGGTCAGATACGCAGTATTTT
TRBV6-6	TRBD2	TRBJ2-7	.	CASSPPGRASGAYEQYF	TGTGCCAGCAGTCCTCCGGGTCGGGCTAGCGGGGCCTACGAGCAGTACTTC
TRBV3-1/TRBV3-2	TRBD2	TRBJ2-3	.	CASSQDYLAGGVADTQYF	TGTGCCAGCAGCCAAGATTATTTGGCGGGGGGGGTGGCAGATACGCAGTATTTT
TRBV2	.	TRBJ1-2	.	CASILQGDYGYTF	TGTGCCAGCATTTTACAGGGAGACTATGGCTACACCTTC
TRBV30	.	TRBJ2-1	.	CAWSVERNEQFF	TGTGCCTGGAGTGTCGAGCGGAATGAGCAGTTCTTC
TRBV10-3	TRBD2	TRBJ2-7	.	CAISGLAGVSYEQYF	TGTGCCATCAGTGGACTAGCGGGGGTGTCCTACGAGCAGTACTTC
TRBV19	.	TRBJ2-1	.	CASSIQAGSYNEQFF	TGTGCCAGTAGTATACAGGCGGGGTCCTACAATGAGCAGTTCTTC
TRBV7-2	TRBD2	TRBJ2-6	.	CASSLTSGGATGANVLTF	TGTGCCAGCAGCCTGACTAGCGGGGGGGCGACTGGGGCCAACGTCCTGACTTTC
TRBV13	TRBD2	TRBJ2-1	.	CASSLSPKTSGGSYNEQFF	TGTGCCAGCAGCTTAAGCCCTAAAACTAGCGGGGGATCCTACAATGAGCAGTTCTTC
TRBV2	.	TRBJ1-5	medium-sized	CASSPEGGRRQPQHF	TGTGCCAGCAGCCCTGAGGGCGGGAGGCGGCAGCCCCAGCATTTT
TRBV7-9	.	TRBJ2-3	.	CASSLISGVDTQYF	TGTGCCAGCAGCTTGATCTCAGGGGTAGATACGCAGTATTTT
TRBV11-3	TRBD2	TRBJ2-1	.	CASSASPGLANNEQFF	TGTGCCAGCAGCGCCTCGCCGGGACTAGCGAACAATGAGCAGTTCTTC
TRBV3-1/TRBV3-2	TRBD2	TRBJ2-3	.	CASSQHPGLAEVPSSTDTQYF	TGTGCCAGCAGCCAACACCCGGGACTAGCGGAGGTGCCTTCTAGCACAGATACGCAGTATTTT
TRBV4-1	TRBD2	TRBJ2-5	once	CASSQLLAGAYQETQYF	TGCGCCAGCAGCCAACTACTAGCGGGGGCGTACCAAGAGACCCAGTACTTC
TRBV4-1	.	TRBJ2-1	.	CASSQGRQDNEQFF	TGCGCCAGCAGCCAAGGCCGACAGGACAATGAGCAGTTCTTC
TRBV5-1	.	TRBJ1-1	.	CASSTWRSGKNTEAFF	TGCGCCAGCAGCACTTGGAGGTCGGGCAAGAACACTGAAGCTTTCTTT
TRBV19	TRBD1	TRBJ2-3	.	CASSPGTGGPDTQYF	TGTGCCAGTAGTCCGGGGACAGGGGGCCCAGATACGCAGTATTTT
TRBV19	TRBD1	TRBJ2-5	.	CASSTPGTGQETQYF	TGTGCCAGTAGTACCCCTGGGACAGGCCAAGAGACCCAGTACTTC
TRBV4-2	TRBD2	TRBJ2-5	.	CASSRGTSGFQETQYF	TGTGCCAGCAGCCGAGGGACTAGCGGATTCCAAGAGACCCAGTACTTC
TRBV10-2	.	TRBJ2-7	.	CASSDPGQGVVNEQYF	TGCGCCAGCAGCGACCCGGGACAAGGAGTGGTGAACGAGCAGTACTTC
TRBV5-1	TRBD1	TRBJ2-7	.	CASSLGTGAWEQYF	TGCGCCAGCAGCTTGGGCACAGGGGCCTGGGAGCAGTACTTC
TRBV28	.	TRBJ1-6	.	CAGSGSPGSPLHF	TGTGCCGGTTCGGGGTCGCCTGGTTCACCCCTCCACTTT